The 18 T cell receptor beta chains given below trace back to one sample, sequenced in a study of shared clonotypes between healthy human individuals. Data came from immunoSEQ multiplex PCR; TCRdb stores just in-frame clones and leaves some out. The profile shows about 1,500,000 clones, more than 95% of them singletons. Sequenced sample: naive CD4+ T cells sorted from blood. Subset: CD45RA+ positively selected. The receptors here all came from a man aged 25-45 years in good health.

This clone occurred once. J is TRBJ2-3 and V is TRBV5-1, with 10 bases identical to TRBD2. The V gene end was trimmed by 10 bases and the J gene end by 4 bases; junction bases not matched to a gene: 9. CDR1 SGHRS and CDR2 YFSETQ come from the germline V gene. The CDR3 contains 14 residues. The CDR3 DNA is TGCGCCGGCCCGCTAGCGGGAGTCGCAGATACGCAGTATTTT. Translating gives CAGPLAGVADTQYF.

This chain connects TRBV7-6 to TRBJ2-7; D not resolved. The germline CDR1 and CDR2 sequences are SGHVS and FNYEAQ. This CDR3 comprises 13 residues. Between the trimmed V and J ends, which lost 4 bases and 6 bases, there was a span of 13 bases. CDR3 bases: TGTGCCAGCAGCTATCGCTCCGTTAGCGAGCAGTACTTC. Amino acids: CASSYRSVSEQYF.

This clone occurred once. This chain uses TRBV5-5 with TRBJ2-2; 7 bases agree with TRBD1. The CDR3 consists of 16 residues. V shed 1 base and J 0 bases; nucleotides not matched to a gene: 3. Germline-derived CDR1 and CDR2 are SGHKS and YYEKEE (reference sequence). The CDR3 here is CASSLTGTANTGELFF. CDR3 DNA: TGTGCCAGCAGCTTGACCGGGACAGCGAACACCGGGGAGCTGTTTTTT.

The chain links TRBV9 to TRBJ1-2; D may be TRBD1 (5 bases). The CDR3 runs to 13 residues. V dropped 3 bases and J dropped 9 bases, with 15 bases sitting between them. Per the germline V gene, CDR1 is SGDLS and CDR2 is YYNGEE. As DNA, the CDR3 is TGTGCCAGCAGCGGGGGACCGCTGGTTCGCTACACCTTC. Translated: CASSGGPLVRYTF. The entire variable domain, with the rest obtained from reference TRBV9 and TRBJ1-2, is as follows: DSGVTQTPKHLITATGQRVTLRCSPRSGDLSVYWYQQSLDQGLQFLIQYYNGEERAKGNILERFSAQQFPDLHSELNLSSLELGDSALYFCASSGGPLVRYTFGSGTRLTVV.

This clone was seen only once. The chain recombines TRBV2 with TRBJ2-1; the match to TRBD1 covers 8 bases. Looked up from germline, CDR1 is SNHLY and CDR2 is FYNNEI. The CDR3 loop spans 17 amino acids. The J segment lost 6 bases and the V segment lost 6 bases, leaving 16 bases of the junction unmatched. In DNA form, the CDR3 reads TGTGCCAGCAGGAAGAAAATAGCCGGGACAGGACTCAATGAGCAGTTCTTC. This translates into CASRKKIAGTGLNEQFF. The entire variable domain, with the rest obtained from reference TRBV2 and TRBJ2-1, is as follows: EPEVTQTPSHQVTQMGQEVILRCVPISNHLYFYWYRQILGQKVEFLVSFYNNEISEKSEIFDDQFSVERPDGSNFTLKIRSTKLEDSAMYFCASRKKIAGTGLNEQFFGPGTRLTVL.

The V call is TRBV5-1, the J call TRBJ2-7; 7 bases line up with TRBD2. The CDR3 loop spans 16 amino acids. Per the germline V gene, CDR1 is SGHRS and CDR2 is YFSETQ. V lost 0 bases, J lost 1 base, and 7 bases stayed unmatched. The CDR3 sequence: CASSLATTSVSYEQYF. CDR3 nucleotides: TGCGCCAGCAGCTTGGCCACCACTAGCGTTTCCTACGAGCAGTACTTC. Full variable domain (remainder filled in from reference TRBV5-1 and TRBJ2-7): KAGVTQTPRYLIKTRGQQVTLSCSPISGHRSVSWYQQTPGQGLQFLFEYFSETQRNKGNFPGRFSGRQFSNSRSEMNVSTLELGDSALYLCASSLATTSVSYEQYFGPGTRLTVT.

This chain connects TRBV6-5 to TRBJ2-7; D unresolved. The CDR3 is 13 residues long. Trimming removed 6 bases from V and 4 bases from J, with 13 bases in between. Germline-derived CDR1 and CDR2 are MNHEY and SVGAGI. CDR3 residues: CASSPRLRYEQYF. The CDR3 coding sequence is TGTGCCAGCAGCCCGCGCCTTCGTTACGAGCAGTACTTC.

This clone is a singleton in its sample. This same CDR3 is encoded by further DNA sequences in the sample. The V call is TRBV5-1, the J call TRBJ2-2; 15 bases agree with TRBD2. CDR1 is SGHRS and CDR2 is YFSETQ in the germline V gene. The CDR3 covers 16 residues. The V segment lost 4 bases and the J segment 4 bases; nucleotides outside the gene matches: 2. The CDR3 region has the DNA TGCGCCAGCAGCCCGGGACTAGCGGGGGGCACCGGGGAGCTGTTTTTT. Translation: CASSPGLAGGTGELFF.

The gene calls are TRBV7-2 and TRBJ2-3; 7 bases agree with TRBD2. CDR1 SGHTA and CDR2 FQGNSA come from the germline V gene. The CDR3 is made up of 15 amino acids. With 5 bases clipped from V and 4 bases from J, the junction kept 9 bases outside the gene matches. CDR3 DNA sequence: TGTGCCAGCAGCCTCCGACCTAGCGGCGCAGATACGCAGTATTTT. This gives the protein CASSLRPSGADTQYF.

J is TRBJ1-1 and V is TRBV10-1; D is unclear. This CDR3 spans 14 amino acids. Trimming left V 10 bases short and J 3 bases short, with 18 bases between. Germline V gene data show CDR1 as WNHNN and CDR2 as SYGVQD (reference sequence). Here the CDR3 reads CAITRLSMDTEAFF. The CDR3 DNA reads as TGCGCCATCACCCGGTTGTCCATGGACACTGAAGCTTTCTTT.

This rearrangement joins TRBV5-5 to TRBJ2-1; 9 nucleotides align to TRBD1. The germline CDR1 and CDR2 sequences are SGHKS and YYEKEE (reference sequence). The J segment lost 6 bases and the V segment lost 4 bases, leaving 11 bases of the junction unmatched. CDR3 length: 16 amino acids. The CDR3 protein is CASSPVPDRGLNEQFF. As DNA, the CDR3 is TGTGCCAGCAGCCCCGTTCCGGACAGGGGTCTCAATGAGCAGTTCTTC.

J is TRBJ2-2 and V is TRBV27; 10 nucleotides align to TRBD1. The CDR3 spans 16 residues. Germline CDR1 is MNHEY and CDR2 is SMNVEV (reference sequence). Trimming at V came to 3 bases and at J to 5 bases, leaving 6 bases not matched to a gene. This CDR3 reads CASSFRDRGGTGELFF. The CDR3 DNA is TGTGCCAGCAGTTTCCGGGACAGGGGCGGTACCGGGGAGCTGTTTTTT.

The chain recombines TRBV5-6 with TRBJ1-2; D unresolved. V lost 4 bases to trimming and J lost 3 bases, with 16 bases between them. This CDR3 comprises 15 residues. Per the germline V gene, CDR1 is SGHDT and CDR2 is YYEEEE. CDR3 DNA sequence: TGTGCCAGCAGCGCGGAGCGTCTCAAAGACTATGGCTACACCTTC. This codes for CASSAERLKDYGYTF.

The chain uses TRBV4-1 and TRBJ1-4, with TRBD1 matching 8 bases. Germline CDR1 is MGHRA and CDR2 is YSYEKL. J gave up 4 bases and V 2 bases, and 15 bases lay outside the gene matches. The CDR3 has 19 residues. The CDR3 region has the DNA TGCGCCAGCAGCCAACACGGACAGGGCGCGGGATGGGTTAATGAAAAACTGTTTTTT. It yields the protein CASSQHGQGAGWVNEKLFF.

The chain employs TRBV30 and TRBJ1-5; D perhaps matches TRBD1 (5 bases). Germline lookup yields CDR1 GTSNPN and CDR2 SVGIG (reference sequence). CDR3 size: 15 residues. Trimming shortened V by 2 bases and J by 1 base, and 12 bases separated the two germline ends. The DNA of the CDR3 is TGTGCCTGGAGTCACGGGGGGTCGAGCAATCAGCCCCAGCATTTT. Its protein is CAWSHGGSSNQPQHF.

The chain couples TRBV13 to TRBJ1-2; D gene ambiguous. Germline V lookup: CDR1 PRHDT, CDR2 FYEKMQ (reference sequence). This CDR3 is built from 12 residues. V was shortened by 6 bases and J by 8 bases, with 13 bases between the two germline ends. In DNA, the CDR3 is TGTGCCAGCAGTTTTGCACGGCAAGGCTACACCTTC. Its translation is CASSFARQGYTF.

The rearrangement joins TRBV6-6 to TRBJ2-6; maybe TRBD1 (6 bases). Trimming left V 5 bases short and J 6 bases short, with 14 bases between. Germline V gene data show CDR1 as MNHNY and CDR2 as SVGAGI (reference sequence). The CDR3 runs to 15 residues. The DNA of the CDR3 is TGTGCCAGCAGTCAGGGGTTCTCTTTGGCCAACGTCCTGACTTTC. This encodes CASSQGFSLANVLTF.

The chain is built from TRBV7-2 and TRBJ2-1; 9 positions agree with TRBD1. V was clipped by 3 bases and J by 1 base; unmatched bases: 4. Germline-derived CDR1 and CDR2 are SGHTA and FQGNSA. The CDR3 is made up of 16 amino acids. DNA for the CDR3: TGTGCCAGCAGCTTTGGAGGGACAGGGTCCTACAATGAGCAGTTCTTC. Translating gives CASSFGGTGSYNEQFF. Variable domain in full (rest from reference TRBV7-2 and TRBJ2-1): GAGVSQSPSNKVTEKGKDVELRCDPISGHTALYWYRQSLGQGLEFLIYFQGNSAPDKSGLPSDRFSAERTGGSVSTLTIQRTQQEDSAVYLCASSFGGTGSYNEQFFGPGTRLTVL.